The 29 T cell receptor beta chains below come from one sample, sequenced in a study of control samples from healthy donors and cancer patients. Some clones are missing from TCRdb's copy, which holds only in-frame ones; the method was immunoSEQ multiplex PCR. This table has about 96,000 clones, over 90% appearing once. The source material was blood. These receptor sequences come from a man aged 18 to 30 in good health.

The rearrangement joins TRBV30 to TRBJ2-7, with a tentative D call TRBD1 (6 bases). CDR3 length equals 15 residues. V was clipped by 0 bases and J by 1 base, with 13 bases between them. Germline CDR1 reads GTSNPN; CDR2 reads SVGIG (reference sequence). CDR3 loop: CAWSVTLDSSYEQYF. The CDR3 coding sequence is TGTGCCTGGAGTGTAACCCTGGACAGTTCCTACGAGCAGTACTTC. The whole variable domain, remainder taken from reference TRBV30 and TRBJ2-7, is SQTIHQWPATLVQPVGSPLSLECTVEGTSNPNLYWYRQAAGRGLQLLFYSVGIGQISSEVPQNLSASRPQDRQFILSSKKLLLSDSGFYLCAWSVTLDSSYEQYFGPGTRLTVT.

For the CDR3, the DNA is TGTGCCTGGAGTACGGCTGTACTCAATTCACCCCTCCACTTT. It specifies CAWSTAVLNSPLHF. The chain employs TRBV30 and TRBJ1-6; D is undetermined. CDR3 length: 14 amino acids. The V gene lost 2 bases and the J gene lost 7 bases, with 12 bases spanning the gap. Germline V lookup: CDR1 GTSNPN, CDR2 SVGIG (reference sequence).

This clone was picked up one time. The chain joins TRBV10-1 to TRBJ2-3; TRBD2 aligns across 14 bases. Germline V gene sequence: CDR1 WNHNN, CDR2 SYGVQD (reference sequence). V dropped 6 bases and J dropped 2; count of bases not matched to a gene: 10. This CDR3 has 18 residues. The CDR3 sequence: CASSLTSGGAGSTDTQYF. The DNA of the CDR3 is TGCGCCAGCAGCCTGACTAGCGGGGGGGCTGGATCCACAGATACGCAGTATTTT.

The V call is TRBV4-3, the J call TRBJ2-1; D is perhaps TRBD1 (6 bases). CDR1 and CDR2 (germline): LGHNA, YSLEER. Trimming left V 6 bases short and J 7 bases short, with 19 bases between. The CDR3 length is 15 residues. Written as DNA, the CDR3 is TGCGCCAGCAGACCATTTTCCGGGACACCAAATGAGCAGTTCTTC. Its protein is CASRPFSGTPNEQFF.

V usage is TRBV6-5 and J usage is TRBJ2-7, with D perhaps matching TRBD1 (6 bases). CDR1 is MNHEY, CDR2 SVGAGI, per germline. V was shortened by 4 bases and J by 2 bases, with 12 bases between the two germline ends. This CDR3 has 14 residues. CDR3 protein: CASSSWTEAYEQYF. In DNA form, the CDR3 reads TGTGCCAGCAGTTCTTGGACAGAAGCCTACGAGCAGTACTTC.

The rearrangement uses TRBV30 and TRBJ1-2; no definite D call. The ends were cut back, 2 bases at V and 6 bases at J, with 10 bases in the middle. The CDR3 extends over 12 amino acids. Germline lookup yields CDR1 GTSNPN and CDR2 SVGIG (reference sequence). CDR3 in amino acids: CAWSHTHDGYTF. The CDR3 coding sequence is TGTGCCTGGAGTCACACTCACGATGGCTACACCTTC.

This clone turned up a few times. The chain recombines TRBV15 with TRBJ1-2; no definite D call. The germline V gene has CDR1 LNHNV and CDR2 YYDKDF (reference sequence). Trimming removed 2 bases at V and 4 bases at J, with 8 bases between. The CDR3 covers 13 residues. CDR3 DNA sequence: TGTGCCACCAGCAGACTGCCGCTCTATGGCTACACCTTC. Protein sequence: CATSRLPLYGYTF.

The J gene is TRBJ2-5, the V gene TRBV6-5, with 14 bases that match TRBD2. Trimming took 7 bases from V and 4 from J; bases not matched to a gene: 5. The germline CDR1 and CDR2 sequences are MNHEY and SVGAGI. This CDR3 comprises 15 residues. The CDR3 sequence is CASIRLAGGRETQYF. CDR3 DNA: TGTGCCAGCATTCGACTAGCGGGAGGGAGAGAGACCCAGTACTTC.

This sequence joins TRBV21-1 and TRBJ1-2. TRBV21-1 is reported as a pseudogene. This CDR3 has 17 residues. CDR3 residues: CASSKGEGLSGSVSYTF. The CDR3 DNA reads TGTGCCAGCAGCAAAGGGGAGGGGCTGAGTGGAAGCGTGAGCTACACCTTC.

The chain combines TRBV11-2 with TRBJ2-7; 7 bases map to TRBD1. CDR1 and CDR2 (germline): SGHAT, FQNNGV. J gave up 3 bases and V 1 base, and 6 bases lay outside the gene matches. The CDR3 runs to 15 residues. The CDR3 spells CASSLGAGGGYEQYF. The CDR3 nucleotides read TGTGCCAGCAGCTTAGGGGCAGGGGGTGGCTACGAGCAGTACTTC.

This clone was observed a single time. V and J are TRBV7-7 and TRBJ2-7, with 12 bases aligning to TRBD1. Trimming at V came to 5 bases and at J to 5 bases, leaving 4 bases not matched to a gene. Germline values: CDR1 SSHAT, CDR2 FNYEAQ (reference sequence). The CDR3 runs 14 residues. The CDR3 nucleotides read TGTGCCAGCAGCCAGGGACAGGGGGCCCACGAGCAGTACTTC. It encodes CASSQGQGAHEQYF. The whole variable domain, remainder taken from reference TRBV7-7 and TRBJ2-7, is GAGVSQSPRYKVTKRGQDVTLRCDPISSHATLYWYQQALGQGPEFLTYFNYEAQPDKSGLPSDRFSAERPEGSISTLTIQRTEQRDSAMYRCASSQGQGAHEQYFGPGTRLTVT.

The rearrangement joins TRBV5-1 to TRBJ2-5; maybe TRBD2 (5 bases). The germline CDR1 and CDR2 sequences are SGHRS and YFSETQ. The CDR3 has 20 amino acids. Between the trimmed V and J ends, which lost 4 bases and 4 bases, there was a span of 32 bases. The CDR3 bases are TGCGCCAGCAGCACGAGTGGGCTAGCCCTTAGTCATCTAAGGAGAGAGACCCAGTACTTC. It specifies CASSTSGLALSHLRRETQYF.

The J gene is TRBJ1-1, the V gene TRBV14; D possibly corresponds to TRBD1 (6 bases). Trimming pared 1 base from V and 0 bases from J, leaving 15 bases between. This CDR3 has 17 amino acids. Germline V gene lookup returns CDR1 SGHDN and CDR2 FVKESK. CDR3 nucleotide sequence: TGTGCCAGCAGCCAAGTCAGGGGAAGGGCTATGAACACTGAAGCTTTCTTT. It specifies CASSQVRGRAMNTEAFF.

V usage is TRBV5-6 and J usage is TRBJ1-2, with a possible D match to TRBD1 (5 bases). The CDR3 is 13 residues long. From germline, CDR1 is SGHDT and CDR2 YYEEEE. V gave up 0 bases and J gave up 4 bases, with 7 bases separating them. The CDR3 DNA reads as TGTGCCAGCAGCTTGGGGACAACCTATGGCTACACCTTC. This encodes CASSLGTTYGYTF.

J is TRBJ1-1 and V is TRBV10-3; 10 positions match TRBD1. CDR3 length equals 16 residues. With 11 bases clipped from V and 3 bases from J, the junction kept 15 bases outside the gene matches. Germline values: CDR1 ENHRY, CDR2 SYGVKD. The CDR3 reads CAARTPDRGPHTEAFF. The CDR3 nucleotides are TGTGCCGCAAGAACTCCAGACAGGGGGCCTCACACTGAAGCTTTCTTT.

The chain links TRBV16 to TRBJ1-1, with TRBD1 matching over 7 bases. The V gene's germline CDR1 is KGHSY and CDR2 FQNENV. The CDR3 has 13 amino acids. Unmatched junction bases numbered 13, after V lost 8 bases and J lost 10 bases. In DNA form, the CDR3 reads TGTGCCAGCGCAGGGGGGGTCGATCTCGGAGCTTTCTTT. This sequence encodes CASAGGVDLGAFF.

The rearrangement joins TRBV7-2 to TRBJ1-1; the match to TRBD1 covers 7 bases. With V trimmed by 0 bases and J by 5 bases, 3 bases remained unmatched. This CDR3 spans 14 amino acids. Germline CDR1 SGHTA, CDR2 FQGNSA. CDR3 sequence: CASSLAQGLTEAFF. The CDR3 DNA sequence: TGTGCCAGCAGCTTAGCACAGGGGTTAACTGAAGCTTTCTTT.

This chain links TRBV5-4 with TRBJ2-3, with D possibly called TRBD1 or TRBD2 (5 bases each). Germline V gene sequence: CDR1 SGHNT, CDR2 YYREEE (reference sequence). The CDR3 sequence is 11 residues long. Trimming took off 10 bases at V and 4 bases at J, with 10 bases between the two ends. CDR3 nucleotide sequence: TGTGCCGGGTGGGACGCAGATACGCAGTATTTT. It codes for CAGWDADTQYF.

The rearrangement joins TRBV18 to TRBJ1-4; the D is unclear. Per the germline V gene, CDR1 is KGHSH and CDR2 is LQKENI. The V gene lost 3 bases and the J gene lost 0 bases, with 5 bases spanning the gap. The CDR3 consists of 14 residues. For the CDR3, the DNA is TGTGCCAGCTCACCTTCAACAACTAATGAAAAACTGTTTTTT. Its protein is CASSPSTTNEKLFF.

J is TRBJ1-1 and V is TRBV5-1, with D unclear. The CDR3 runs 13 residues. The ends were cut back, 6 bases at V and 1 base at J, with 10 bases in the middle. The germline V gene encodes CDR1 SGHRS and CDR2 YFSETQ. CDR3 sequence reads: CASTPRENTEAFF. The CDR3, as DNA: TGCGCCAGCACTCCAAGGGAGAACACTGAAGCTTTCTTT.

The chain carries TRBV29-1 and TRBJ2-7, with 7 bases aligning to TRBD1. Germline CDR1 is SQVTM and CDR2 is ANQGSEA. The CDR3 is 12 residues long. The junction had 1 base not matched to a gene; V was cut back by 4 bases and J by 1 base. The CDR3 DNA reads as TGCAGCGTTGGGGACAGATCCTACGAGCAGTACTTC. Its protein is CSVGDRSYEQYF.

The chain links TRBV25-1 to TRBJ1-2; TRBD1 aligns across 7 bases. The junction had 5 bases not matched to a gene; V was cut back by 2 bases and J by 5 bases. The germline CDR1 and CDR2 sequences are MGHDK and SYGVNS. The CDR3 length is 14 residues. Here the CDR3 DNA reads TGTGCCAGCAGTGAACTCGACAGGGCATATGGCTACACCTTC. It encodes CASSELDRAYGYTF.

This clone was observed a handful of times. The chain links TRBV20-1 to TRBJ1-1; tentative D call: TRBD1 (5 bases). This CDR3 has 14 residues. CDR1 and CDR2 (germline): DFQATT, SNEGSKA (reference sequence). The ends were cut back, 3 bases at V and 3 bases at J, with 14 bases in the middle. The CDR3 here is CSASGQGSDTEAFF. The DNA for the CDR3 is TGCAGTGCTAGTGGCCAGGGATCGGACACTGAAGCTTTCTTT.

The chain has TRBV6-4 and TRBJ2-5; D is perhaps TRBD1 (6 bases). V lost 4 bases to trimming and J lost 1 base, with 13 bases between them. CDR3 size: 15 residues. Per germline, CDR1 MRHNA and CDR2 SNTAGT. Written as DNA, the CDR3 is TGTGCCAGCAGTGTCAGAGGGGGTCCCCAAGAGACCCAGTACTTC. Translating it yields CASSVRGGPQETQYF.

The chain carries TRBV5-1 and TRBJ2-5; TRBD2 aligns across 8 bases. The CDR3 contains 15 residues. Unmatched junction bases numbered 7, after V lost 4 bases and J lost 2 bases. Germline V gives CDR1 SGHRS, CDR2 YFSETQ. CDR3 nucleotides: TGCGCCAGCAGCCCTGGGACTAGTACTCAAGAGACCCAGTACTTC. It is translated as CASSPGTSTQETQYF.

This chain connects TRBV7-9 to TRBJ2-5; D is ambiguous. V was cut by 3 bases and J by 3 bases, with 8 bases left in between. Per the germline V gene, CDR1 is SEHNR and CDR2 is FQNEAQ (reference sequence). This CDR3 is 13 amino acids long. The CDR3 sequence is CASSFYSEETQYF. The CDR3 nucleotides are TGTGCCAGCAGCTTCTACAGTGAAGAGACCCAGTACTTC.

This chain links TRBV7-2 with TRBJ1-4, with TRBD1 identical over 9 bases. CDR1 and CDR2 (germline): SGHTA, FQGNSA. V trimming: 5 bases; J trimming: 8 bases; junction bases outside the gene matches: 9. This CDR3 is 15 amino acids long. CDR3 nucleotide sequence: TGTGCCAGCAGCCCTCCGGGACAGGGTCGGGAAAAACTGTTTTTT. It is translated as CASSPPGQGREKLFF.

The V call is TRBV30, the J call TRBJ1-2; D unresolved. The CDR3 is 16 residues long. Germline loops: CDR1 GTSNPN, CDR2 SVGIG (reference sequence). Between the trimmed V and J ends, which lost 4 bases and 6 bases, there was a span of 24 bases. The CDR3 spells CAWILGGSFLGHGYTF. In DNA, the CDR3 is TGTGCCTGGATCCTCGGAGGGTCCTTCTTAGGACATGGCTACACCTTC.

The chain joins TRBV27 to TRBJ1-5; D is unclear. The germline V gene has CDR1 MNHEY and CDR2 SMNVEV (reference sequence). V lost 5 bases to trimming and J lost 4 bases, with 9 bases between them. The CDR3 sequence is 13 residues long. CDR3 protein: CASSANANQPQHF. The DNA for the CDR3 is TGTGCCAGCAGTGCGAACGCGAATCAGCCCCAGCATTTT.